One and the same sample provided the 18 T cell receptor beta chains below, sequenced in a study of cytomegalovirus exposure and HLA in healthy donors. Repertoires were generated with immunoSEQ multiplex PCR, while TCRdb's copy carries only in-frame clones and drops some. The sample records 110,000 or so clones, approximately 95% being singletons. Sequenced input: PBMCs. These TCRs come from a woman between 18 and 30 years old in good health and CMV-seronegative.

The rearrangement joins TRBV5-1 to TRBJ2-7; no clear D gene. CDR3 size: 12 residues. Germline V gene lookup returns CDR1 SGHRS and CDR2 YFSETQ. Trimming removed 1 base at V and 7 bases at J, with 9 bases between. The CDR3 spells CASSLPEPEQYF. CDR3 nucleotides: TGCGCCAGCAGCTTGCCGGAGCCGGAGCAGTACTTC.

The chain uses TRBV7-2 and TRBJ2-7; 10 nucleotides match TRBD2. The length of the CDR3 is 15 residues. CDR1 and CDR2 from the germline V gene are SGHTA and FQGNSA. V lost 6 bases to trimming and J lost 5 bases; unmatched junction nucleotides: 10. The CDR3 reads CASRSLAGGANEQYF. Written as DNA, the CDR3 is TGTGCCAGCAGGTCTTTAGCGGGGGGCGCGAACGAGCAGTACTTC.

The V and J genes are TRBV7-8 and TRBJ2-3, with D perhaps TRBD2 (5 bases). The CDR3 runs 15 residues. Trimming pared 5 bases from V and 6 bases from J, leaving 18 bases between. The germline V gene has CDR1 SGHVS and CDR2 FQNEAQ. The CDR3 region is CASSPRISGGDTQYF. CDR3 in DNA: TGTGCCAGCAGCCCACGAATTTCTGGCGGGGATACGCAGTATTTT.

The J gene is TRBJ1-2, the V gene TRBV6-5; D unresolved. The CDR3 extends over 14 amino acids. Trimming pared 0 bases from V and 5 bases from J, leaving 10 bases between. Germline V gives CDR1 MNHEY, CDR2 SVGAGI. The CDR3 nucleotides are TGTGCCAGCAGTTACTCGGCAGGAGGGTATGGCTACACCTTC. This codes for CASSYSAGGYGYTF.

This clone was recorded once. This rearrangement joins TRBV5-1 to TRBJ1-4; 8 bases line up with TRBD1. Unmatched junction bases numbered 12, after V lost 4 bases and J lost 7 bases. The germline gives CDR1 SGHRS, CDR2 YFSETQ. The CDR3 runs 16 residues. The CDR3 DNA is TGCGCCAGCAGCATCTCAGGGGGCGGGTACGGTGAAAAACTGTTTTTT. Translating it yields CASSISGGGYGEKLFF.

The chain has TRBV6-6 and TRBJ1-2; 10 nucleotides match TRBD1. J was trimmed by 8 bases and V by 7 bases; bases with no gene match: 16. CDR1 and CDR2 from the germline V gene are MNHNY and SVGAGI (reference sequence). The CDR3 is made up of 16 amino acids. The CDR3 protein is CASMTGQGQKSGGYTF. The CDR3, as DNA: TGTGCCAGCATGACGGGACAGGGGCAGAAATCGGGCGGCTACACCTTC.

The genes are TRBV15 and TRBJ1-1; D gene unclear. Germline assignment: CDR1 LNHNV and CDR2 YYDKDF (reference sequence). Trimming took off 3 bases at V and 3 bases at J, with 14 bases between the two ends. The CDR3 runs 15 residues. Written as DNA, the CDR3 is TGTGCCACCAGCAGTGACATGCTCTGGGACACTGAAGCTTTCTTT. It translates to CATSSDMLWDTEAFF.

The genes are TRBV18 and TRBJ2-7; TRBD1 is a possible D gene (6 bases). The CDR3 extends over 14 amino acids. CDR1 is KGHSH and CDR2 is LQKENI in the germline V gene. Trimming took off 5 bases at V and 3 bases at J, with 14 bases between the two ends. This chain's CDR3 is CASSSGVPDYEQYF. CDR3 nucleotides: TGTGCCAGCTCATCAGGGGTTCCGGACTACGAGCAGTACTTC.

V and J are TRBV9 and TRBJ1-2; no clear D gene. The CDR3 loop spans 15 amino acids. V was cut by 1 base and J by 8 bases, with 18 bases left in between. Germline values: CDR1 SGDLS, CDR2 YYNGEE. CDR3 loop: CASSVSPDGEEGYTF. The CDR3 DNA follows: TGTGCCAGCAGCGTAAGTCCCGACGGGGAAGAAGGCTACACCTTC.

The chain combines TRBV5-1 with TRBJ1-6; TRBD1 aligns across 7 bases. The CDR3 totals 15 residues. V was pared by 2 bases and J by 8 bases, with 7 bases of the junction left unmatched. Germline CDR1 and CDR2: SGHRS and YFSETQ. Here the CDR3 reads CASSLGRGIDSPLHF. The CDR3 DNA reads TGCGCCAGCAGCTTAGGCAGGGGGATCGATTCACCCCTCCACTTT.

The gene calls are TRBV5-1 and TRBJ1-2, with D possibly being TRBD1 (5 bases). Germline V gene sequence: CDR1 SGHRS, CDR2 YFSETQ. V lost 0 bases to trimming and J lost 0 bases, with 9 bases between them. The CDR3 contains 15 residues. CDR3 DNA: TGCGCCAGCAGCTTGGACAGGACCCCTAACTATGGCTACACCTTC. This translates into CASSLDRTPNYGYTF.

The CDR3 here is CASSLTARGGELFF. As DNA, the CDR3 is TGTGCCAGCAGCTTAACGGCGAGAGGGGGGGAGCTGTTTTTT. The chain links TRBV7-7 to TRBJ2-2; TRBD2 might be the D (5 bases). In germline, CDR1 is SSHAT, CDR2 FNYEAQ (reference sequence). With 2 bases removed from V and 8 bases from J, the gap between germline ends came to 12 bases. The length of the CDR3 is 14 residues.

This clone came up a few times. Here the CDR3 reads CASSQIFGQGRKLFF. The CDR3 DNA follows: TGTGCCAGCAGCCAGATCTTCGGACAGGGTCGAAAACTGTTTTTT. V and J are TRBV14 and TRBJ1-4, with 8 bases identical to TRBD1. This CDR3 spans 15 amino acids. The trim removed 3 bases at V and 10 bases at J, leaving 10 bases unmatched. Germline loops: CDR1 SGHDN, CDR2 FVKESK. The variable domain in full, with the rest retrieved from reference TRBV14 and TRBJ1-4, is EAGVTQFPSHSVIEKGQTVTLRCDPISGHDNLYWYRRVMGKEIKFLLHFVKESKQDESGMPNNRFLAERTGGTYSTLKVQPAELEDSGVYFCASSQIFGQGRKLFFGSGTQLSVL.

The gene calls are TRBV15 and TRBJ2-7; 9 bases match TRBD1. The germline gives CDR1 LNHNV, CDR2 YYDKDF (reference sequence). The V gene end was trimmed by 1 base and the J gene end by 4 bases; junction bases not matched to a gene: 2. The length of the CDR3 is 14 residues. The CDR3 nucleotides read TGTGCCACCAGCAGAGGACAGGGGGTTTACGAGCAGTACTTC. Protein sequence: CATSRGQGVYEQYF.

The chain combines TRBV5-1 with TRBJ2-5; 8 positions agree with TRBD1. Germline CDR1 reads SGHRS; CDR2 reads YFSETQ. V gave up 1 base and J gave up 5 bases; unmatched junction bases: 7. There are 15 residues in the CDR3. For the CDR3, the DNA is TGCGCCAGCAGCTTGCCCAGGGGGCGCGAGGAGACCCAGTACTTC. The encoded protein is CASSLPRGREETQYF.

V is TRBV9 and J is TRBJ2-3; TRBD2 agrees at 7 bases. The CDR3 has 16 residues. With 1 base clipped from V and 0 bases from J, the junction kept 5 bases outside the gene matches. The germline gives CDR1 SGDLS, CDR2 YYNGEE. CDR3 residues: CASSVPASGSTDTQYF. The DNA for the CDR3 is TGTGCCAGCAGCGTACCAGCTAGCGGAAGCACAGATACGCAGTATTTT. The entire variable domain, with the rest obtained from reference TRBV9 and TRBJ2-3, is as follows: DSGVTQTPKHLITATGQRVTLRCSPRSGDLSVYWYQQSLDQGLQFLIQYYNGEERAKGNILERFSAQQFPDLHSELNLSSLELGDSALYFCASSVPASGSTDTQYFGPGTRLTVL.

The chain uses TRBV5-1 and TRBJ2-2; 8 nucleotides match TRBD1. This CDR3 is built from 17 residues. From germline, CDR1 is SGHRS and CDR2 YFSETQ. J gave up 4 bases and V 3 bases, and 11 bases lay outside the gene matches. This CDR3 is CASSSQPPTGATGELFF. CDR3 in DNA: TGCGCCAGCAGCTCACAGCCACCGACAGGGGCCACCGGGGAGCTGTTTTTT.

This chain joins TRBV2 and TRBJ1-1, with a tentative D call TRBD1 (6 bases). The ends were cut back, 5 bases at V and 1 base at J, with 11 bases in the middle. CDR1 is SNHLY and CDR2 is FYNNEI in the germline V gene. The CDR3 contains 14 residues. CDR3 coding DNA: TGTGCCAGCAGTACACAGGGACGGAACACTGAAGCTTTCTTT. Its protein is CASSTQGRNTEAFF.